This TCR beta chain was identified during a study of CD8+ T cells in alopecia areata. Treatment described: oral pan-JAK inhibitor, 5-10 mg twice daily. CDR3 length: 15 residues. Germline V CDR1 and CDR2: SGHTA, FQGTGA. Trimming cost V 5 bases and J 5 bases, with 18 bases left between them. This clone was seen more than once but under ten times. cDNA reverse transcribed from extracted RNA served as the sequencing template. Some clones are missing from TCRdb's copy, which holds only in-frame ones; the method was immunoSEQ multiplex PCR. The data show a few hundred thousand clones, under 40% seen once. The receptor's source is a human donor with alopecia areata. The V call is TRBV7-3, the J call TRBJ1-2, with TRBD1 as a possible D gene (5 bases). The material was CD4+ T cells sorted from blood, obtained between weeks 30 and 35, from a patient treated with tofacitinib. DNA of the CDR3: TGTGCCAGCAGCCATGACTCCTCCGGGGCTTATGGCTACACCTTC. Translating it yields CASSHDSSGAYGYTF.